One and the same sample provided the 14 T cell receptor beta chains below, sequenced in a study of beta chain features in type 1 diabetes. TCRB transcripts that were expressed got sequenced, as all of the isolated RNA had been reverse transcribed. Sequencing used immunoSEQ multiplex PCR; TCRdb keeps in-frame clones, though not all of them. The data show roughly 150,000 clones, 11% seen once. Input material: central memory CD4+ T cells from blood. The receptors were sampled from a young man in good health.

The chain has TRBV29-1 and TRBJ2-7, with D tentatively TRBD2 (6 bases). The V end was cut by 2 bases, the J end by 12 bases, with 20 bases between. Per the germline V gene, CDR1 is SQVTM and CDR2 is ANQGSEA. The length of the CDR3 is 13 residues. The CDR3 protein is CSVELQTGVLRYF. The CDR3 DNA is TGCAGCGTTGAACTACAGACGGGGGTACTACGGTACTTC.

This clone was detected a few times. J is TRBJ1-3 and V is TRBV13; D perhaps matches TRBD1 (6 bases). The germline CDR1 and CDR2 sequences are PRHDT and FYEKMQ (reference sequence). The ends were cut back, 5 bases at V and 3 bases at J, with 11 bases in the middle. This CDR3 has 14 amino acids. The CDR3 DNA sequence: TGTGCCAGCAGCCTACAGGGATATGGAAACACCATATATTTT. Translation gives CASSLQGYGNTIYF.

In this sample, this clone turned up a few times. The J gene is TRBJ2-1, the V gene TRBV7-8; 7 nucleotides line up with TRBD1. In germline, CDR1 is SGHVS, CDR2 FQNEAQ. This CDR3 has 16 amino acids. V shed 5 bases and J 2 bases; nucleotides not matched to a gene: 9. The DNA for the CDR3 is TGTGCCAGCAGCCCGGGGACAGTTGGAACCTACAATGAGCAGTTCTTC. Translated: CASSPGTVGTYNEQFF.

The chain carries TRBV10-3 and TRBJ1-4, with 7 bases fitting TRBD1. V lost 6 bases, J lost 6 bases, and 1 base stayed unmatched. Germline CDR1 reads ENHRY; CDR2 reads SYGVKD. The CDR3 has 12 amino acids. The CDR3 sequence is CAISGTDEKLFF. CDR3 in DNA: TGTGCCATCAGCGGGACAGATGAAAAACTGTTTTTT.

The chain joins TRBV7-9 to TRBJ1-1; 8 nucleotides line up with TRBD1. CDR3 length: 15 residues. Per the germline V gene, CDR1 is SEHNR and CDR2 is FQNEAQ (reference sequence). V shed 5 bases and J 1 base; nucleotides not matched to a gene: 6. The CDR3, as DNA: TGTGCCAGCAGCGTCGGGACAGGTTGGAACACTGAAGCTTTCTTT. The encoded protein is CASSVGTGWNTEAFF.

This chain links TRBV30 with TRBJ1-2; maybe TRBD1 (5 bases). Trimming took 8 bases from V and 1 from J, leaving 17 bases between them. Germline lookup yields CDR1 GTSNPN and CDR2 SVGIG (reference sequence). This CDR3 has 14 residues. The CDR3 loop reads CARGEGFNNYGYTF. The CDR3 DNA reads as TGTGCCCGGGGCGAGGGGTTTAATAACTATGGCTACACCTTC.

The chain employs TRBV19 and TRBJ1-2; maybe TRBD1 (6 bases). The CDR3 covers 14 residues. The germline CDR1 and CDR2 sequences are LNHDA and SQIVND (reference sequence). V dropped 5 bases and J dropped 4 bases, with 14 bases sitting between them. CDR3 sequence reads: CASSQRTVSYGYTF. The CDR3 DNA is TGTGCCAGTAGTCAGCGGACAGTCTCCTATGGCTACACCTTC.

This clone was seen more than once but under ten times. This chain links TRBV20-1 with TRBJ2-5, with 8 bases matching TRBD1. The assigned J gene may be wrong: the sequence end matches TRBJ2-7 better. Per the germline V gene, CDR1 is DFQATT and CDR2 is SNEGSKA (reference sequence). This CDR3 contains 11 residues. The CDR3: CSARQGNEQYF. CDR3 bases: TGCAGTGCCCGACAGGGGAACGAGCAGTACTTC.

The chain links TRBV11-2 to TRBJ2-1; 9 nucleotides align to TRBD2. Germline CDR1 is SGHAT and CDR2 is FQNNGV. V shed 8 bases, J shed 0 bases, and the junction held 14 bases outside the gene matches. The CDR3 has 18 amino acids. CDR3 coding DNA: TGTGCCAGCTCCCGAGGGGTTAGCGGGGGATTCTCCTACAATGAGCAGTTCTTC. It specifies CASSRGVSGGFSYNEQFF.

The chain uses TRBV27 and TRBJ2-6; maybe TRBD1 (7 bases). The CDR3 spans 14 residues. The germline gives CDR1 MNHEY, CDR2 SMNVEV (reference sequence). V lost 3 bases to trimming and J lost 10 bases, with 13 bases between them. For the CDR3, the DNA is TGTGCCAGCAGTTTCGGGGGACAGCGAAACGTCCTGACTTTC. This translates into CASSFGGQRNVLTF.

This clone was detected many times. This chain joins TRBV10-3 and TRBJ2-2; TRBD1 matches at 8 bases. The germline CDR1 and CDR2 sequences are ENHRY and SYGVKD. This CDR3 comprises 13 residues. After removal of 3 bases from V and 6 bases from J, the junction contained 0 bases not matched to a gene. In DNA form, the CDR3 reads TGTGCCATCAGTGACAGGGGGCCCGGGGAGCTGTTTTTT. As protein: CAISDRGPGELFF.

This rearrangement joins TRBV18 to TRBJ2-3, with D perhaps TRBD2 (6 bases). The CDR3 runs 17 residues. Trimming took off 0 bases at V and 2 bases at J, with 15 bases between the two ends. Per germline, CDR1 KGHSH and CDR2 LQKENI. The CDR3 DNA reads as TGTGCCAGCTCACCACCTGGCCGGGACTCCGACACAGATACGCAGTATTTT. The encoded protein is CASSPPGRDSDTDTQYF.

The chain has TRBV9 and TRBJ2-2; TRBD1 matches at 7 bases. The V segment lost 2 bases and the J segment 3 bases; nucleotides outside the gene matches: 10. The CDR3 contains 17 residues. Germline V lookup: CDR1 SGDLS, CDR2 YYNGEE. CDR3 in DNA: TGTGCCAGCAGCGTCGGAGAGACAGGGTTATACACCGGGGAGCTGTTTTTT. The encoded protein is CASSVGETGLYTGELFF. Using reference TRBV9 and TRBJ2-2 for the parts outside the CDR3, the full variable domain is DSGVTQTPKHLITATGQRVTLRCSPRSGDLSVYWYQQSLDQGLQFLIQYYNGEERAKGNILERFSAQQFPDLHSELNLSSLELGDSALYFCASSVGETGLYTGELFFGEGSRLTVL.

V and J are TRBV7-9 and TRBJ2-5; 10 bases agree with TRBD2. Unmatched junction bases numbered 6, after V lost 5 bases and J lost 0 bases. CDR1 SEHNR and CDR2 FQNEAQ come from the germline V gene (reference sequence). The CDR3 covers 16 residues. CDR3 protein: CASSPPGLANQETQYF. The DNA of the CDR3 is TGTGCCAGCAGCCCCCCGGGACTAGCGAACCAAGAGACCCAGTACTTC.